The clone carrying this T cell receptor (beta chain) was picked up many times. Its antigen is undetermined. There are 16 residues in the CDR3. Unmatched junction bases numbered 8, after V lost 6 bases and J lost 2 bases. Per the germline V gene, CDR1 is MNHNS and CDR2 is SASEGT. The study used a library that attached unique molecular identifiers to individual cDNA molecules. TCRdb called the RACE reads again in MiXCR, with one record for every CDR3 protein. The sample contains about 71,000 distinct CDR3 sequences, over 8.5% of which appear only once. The data were taken from a study of human T cells and chemical hapten exposure. Study-wide points: DPC sensitization produced no change in TCRs with frequency above 1 in 1000.

Specified time point: patch test 3, about 24 weeks after DPC sensitization. The treatment: therapeutic diphenylcyclopropenone sensitization with weekly scalp DPC. The study drew its donors from alopecia patients who were 18 to 70 years old and suitable for DPC. This chain links TRBV6-1 with TRBJ2-2; 8 positions agree with TRBD1. The receptor's source is a woman aged 45-65 years with alopecia areata. Some clones in this sample may be carry-over from other donors' samples. This sample comprised whole blood, obtained in connection with sensitization to the hapten diphenylcyclopropenone (DPC). CDR3 region: CASREFAGGNTGELFF. The CDR3 DNA reads TGTGCCAGCAGGGAGTTCGCAGGGGGCAACACCGGGGAGCTGTTTTTT.